The source of this TCR beta chain is a study of blood T cell repertoires in COVID-19. As for the study in general: The analysed material was cDNA or gDNA that came from T cells, B-cell-depleted T cells, or PBMCs.

The V and J ends lost 4 bases and 6 bases, in that order; junction bases with no gene match: 14. The CDR3 length is 17 residues. The germline gives CDR1 SGHVS, CDR2 FQNEAQ. The table came from immunoSEQ multiplex PCR; TCRdb's copy has only in-frame clones and leaves some out. The sample holds fewer than 80,000 clones, more than 80% seen once. This TCR was recovered from a human donor in a cohort sampled during active COVID-19. The J gene is TRBJ2-2, the V gene TRBV7-8; 7 positions match TRBD2. Sample: peripheral blood. The CDR3 loop reads CASSSVGGYGFAGELFF. Written as DNA, the CDR3 is TGTGCCAGCAGCTCGGTCGGGGGGTACGGTTTTGCCGGGGAGCTGTTTTTT.